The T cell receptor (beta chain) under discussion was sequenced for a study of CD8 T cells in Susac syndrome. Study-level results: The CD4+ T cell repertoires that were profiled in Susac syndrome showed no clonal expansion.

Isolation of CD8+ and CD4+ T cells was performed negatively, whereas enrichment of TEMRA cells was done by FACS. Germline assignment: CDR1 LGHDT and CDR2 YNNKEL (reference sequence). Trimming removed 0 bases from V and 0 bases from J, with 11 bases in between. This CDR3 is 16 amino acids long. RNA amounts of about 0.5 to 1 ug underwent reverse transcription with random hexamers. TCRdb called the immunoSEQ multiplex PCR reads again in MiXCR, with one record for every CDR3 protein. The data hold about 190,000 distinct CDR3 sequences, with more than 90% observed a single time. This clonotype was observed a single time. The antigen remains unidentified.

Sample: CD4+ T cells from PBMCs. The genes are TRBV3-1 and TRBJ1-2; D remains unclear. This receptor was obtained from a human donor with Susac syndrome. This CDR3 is CASSQDGRHSNYGYTF. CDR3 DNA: TGTGCCAGCAGCCAAGATGGGCGGCATTCTAACTATGGCTACACCTTC.